These T cell receptor beta chains were read from a single sample in a study of neoadjuvant anti-PD-1 for oral cavity cancer. Produced via immunoSEQ multiplex PCR; TCRdb's table is partial and in-frame only. Of about 15,000 clones listed, 55% to 75% are singletons. This material consisted of PBMCs, taken before nivolumab (anti-PD-1) treatment. The receptors were gathered from a person aged 35 to 85 with oral cavity squamous cell carcinoma. Each CDR3 is given with its conserved first and last residue. The D gene is left open where the match is weak. Rows give clone size only sometimes, using once, few, many, or a class for an expanded clone.

d_call,j_call,clone_size,v_call,cdr3_nt,cdr3_aa
TRBD2,TRBJ2-1,few,TRBV10-1,TGCGCCAGCAGTCTTAGCGGGAATCCCTACAATGAGCAGTTCTTC,CASSLSGNPYNEQFF
TRBD1,TRBJ2-1,-,TRBV10-3,TGTGCCATCCGCGGGACAGGGATCAACAATGAGCAGTTCTTC,CAIRGTGINNEQFF
-,TRBJ1-2,few,TRBV7-3,TGTGCCAGCAGCCCCTGGGGAGGGACCTATGGCTACACCTTC,CASSPWGGTYGYTF
TRBD1,TRBJ2-1,-,TRBV5-1,TGCGCCAGCAGCCTACCGACAGGGGTCGCCTACAATGAGCAGTTCTTC,CASSLPTGVAYNEQFF
-,TRBJ1-1,-,TRBV6-1,TGTGCCAGCAGTGCGGCCAGAATGAACACTGAAGCTTTCTTT,CASSAARMNTEAFF
TRBD2,TRBJ2-2,-,TRBV27,TGTGCCAGCAGTGAGCGGGACGGGAACACCGGGGAGCTGTTTTTT,CASSERDGNTGELFF
-,TRBJ1-2,-,TRBV5-1,TGCGCCAGCACTCTCCTTCCAACACAAAACTATGGCTACACCTTC,CASTLLPTQNYGYTF
-,TRBJ2-7,-,TRBV6-6,TGTGCCAGCAGTTACTCTTACGCGGGTGTTGACTACGAGCAGTACTTC,CASSYSYAGVDYEQYF
-,TRBJ1-5,-,TRBV18,TGTGCCAGCTCCAGGGCCGTGGATCAGCCCCAGCATTTT,CASSRAVDQPQHF
TRBD2,TRBJ2-1,once,TRBV10-2,TGCGCCAGCAGTGAAGAGCGGGGGGGCTACAATGAGCAGTTCTTC,CASSEERGGYNEQFF
TRBD2,TRBJ2-4,-,TRBV7-8,TGTGCCAGCAGCTTAGTTGCGGGACTAAACAAAAACATTCAGTACTTC,CASSLVAGLNKNIQYF
TRBD2,TRBJ2-3,-,TRBV30,TGTGCCTGGAGTGTAGGCGGGAGGGCCAAAGATACGCAGTATTTT,CAWSVGGRAKDTQYF
-,TRBJ2-3,-,TRBV19,TGTGCCAGTAGTATAGATTCCCCGGCGGGGAGTGGGACAGATACGCAGTATTTT,CASSIDSPAGSGTDTQYF